This is a list of T cell receptor beta chains from one sample in a study of blood T cells in healthy people across ages. TCRdb passed the 5' RACE reads through MiXCR, listing each CDR3 protein once. The repertoire includes 1.5 million to 1.8 million distinct CDR3 sequences, about 42% of them detected once, and about 4% sits in the top ten. Sequenced material: blood. All receptors derive from a woman aged 18-35 years in good health. Both conserved end residues are part of each CDR3. A D gene is named only where the DNA matches it firmly. Size is stated for part of the rows, as once, few or many counts, or as a class when the clone is expanded.

V gene	clone size	J gene	D gene	CDR3 protein	CDR3 DNA
TRBV7-9	few	TRBJ2-1	-	CASTPTELDNEQFF	TGTGCCAGCACCCCTACAGAGCTAGACAATGAGCAGTTCTTC
TRBV7-2	-	TRBJ1-2	-	CASSLGGGSSNYGYTF	TGTGCCAGCAGCTTAGGGGGTGGGTCATCTAACTATGGCTACACCTTC
TRBV7-2	few	TRBJ2-7	-	CASTQSGPSYEQYF	TGTGCCAGCACCCAGTCTGGGCCCTCGTACGAGCAGTACTTC
TRBV20-1	many	TRBJ2-1	-	CSARDPSVSYNEQFF	TGCAGTGCTAGAGATCCTAGCGTATCCTACAATGAGCAGTTCTTC
TRBV12-3/TRBV12-4	-	TRBJ1-2	TRBD1	CASRPRQGAYGYTF	TGTGCCAGCAGACCGAGACAGGGGGCCTATGGCTACACCTTC
TRBV27	few	TRBJ1-1	-	CASSSVNTEAFF	TGTGCCAGCAGCTCCGTGAACACTGAAGCTTTCTTT
TRBV7-2	-	TRBJ1-1	TRBD1	CASSFRQGLNTEAFF	TGTGCCAGCAGCTTCAGACAGGGCCTGAACACTGAAGCTTTCTTT
TRBV11-2	-	TRBJ2-1	-	CASSRSGGGALYNEQFF	TGTGCCAGCAGCCGGAGTGGAGGGGGGGCCCTCTACAATGAGCAGTTCTTC
TRBV10-3	-	TRBJ2-1	TRBD2	CAISERLAGSSYNEQFF	TGTGCCATCAGTGAAAGGTTAGCGGGAAGCTCCTACAATGAGCAGTTCTTC
TRBV11-2	few	TRBJ2-1	TRBD2	CASSLVAGILNEQFF	TGTGCCAGCAGCTTAGTAGCGGGAATTCTTAATGAGCAGTTCTTC
TRBV12-3/TRBV12-4	few	TRBJ2-4	-	CASSARDGKNIQYF	TGTGCCAGCAGTGCCCGGGACGGTAAAAACATTCAGTACTTC
TRBV10-3	once	TRBJ1-1	TRBD1	CAITRQGGNTEAFF	TGTGCCATCACCAGACAGGGAGGAAACACTGAAGCTTTCTTT
TRBV4-3	many	TRBJ2-3	TRBD2	CASSGLAGGADTQYF	TGCGCCAGCAGCGGACTAGCGGGAGGGGCAGATACGCAGTATTTT
TRBV7-9	few	TRBJ1-4	TRBD1	CASSPSGTGNEKLFF	TGTGCCAGCAGCCCCTCGGGGACAGGGAATGAAAAACTGTTTTTT
TRBV20-1	-	TRBJ1-5	-	CSASRVGDQPQHF	TGCAGTGCTAGCCGAGTGGGGGATCAGCCCCAGCATTTT
TRBV6-2/TRBV6-3	-	TRBJ2-5	-	CASSYVNGRYEQYF	TGTGCCAGCAGTTACGTAAACGGGAGATATGAGCAGTACTTC
TRBV5-6	-	TRBJ2-1	TRBD2	CASSWGLGTRDNEQFF	TGTGCCAGCAGCTGGGGCCTCGGGACTAGGGACAATGAGCAGTTCTTC
TRBV27	-	TRBJ1-2	-	CASSLSSGLSYGYTF	TGTGCCAGCAGTTTATCTTCCGGTCTTAGCTATGGCTACACCTTC
TRBV12-3/TRBV12-4	few	TRBJ1-5	-	CASSLAGPRQPQHF	TGTGCCAGCAGTTTAGCGGGTCCTCGGCAGCCCCAGCATTTT
TRBV6-1	-	TRBJ2-3	TRBD2	CARISGSGLTDTQYF	TGTGCCAGGATTAGCGGGAGTGGTCTAACAGATACGCAGTATTTT
TRBV2	-	TRBJ2-1	TRBD1	CASSLFPGQGDNEQFF	TGTGCCAGCAGCCTCTTCCCGGGACAGGGTGACAATGAGCAGTTCTTC
TRBV7-2	-	TRBJ2-5	-	CASSLAPETQYF	TGTGCCAGCAGCTTAGCTCCGGAGACCCAGTACTTC
TRBV7-2	few	TRBJ2-2	TRBD1	CASSLWDSNTGELFF	TGTGCCAGCAGCTTATGGGACAGTAACACCGGGGAGCTGTTTTTT
TRBV7-2	-	TRBJ2-4	TRBD2	CASSFPLSGGKYNEQYF	TGTGCCAGCAGCTTCCCCCTTAGCGGGGGCAAATACAATGAGCAGTACTTC
TRBV7-7	-	TRBJ2-6	-	CASSPQSLTGANVLTF	TGTGCCAGCAGCCCCCAATCATTAACCGGGGCCAACGTCCTGACTTTC
TRBV3-1	few	TRBJ1-2	-	CASSPRFTDGYTF	TGTGCCAGCAGCCCGAGGTTCACGGATGGCTACACCTTC
TRBV6-1	-	TRBJ2-7	-	CAGSEAYHEQYF	TGTGCCGGCAGTGAAGCGTACCACGAGCAGTACTTC
TRBV20-1	-	TRBJ1-1	-	CRDFNTEAFF	TGCAGAGACTTTAACACTGAAGCTTTCTTT
TRBV12-3/TRBV12-4	-	TRBJ2-7	-	CASSYGPGGEYF	TGTGCCAGCAGTTATGGGCCCGGGGGTGAGTACTTC
TRBV11-2	few	TRBJ2-7	-	CASSPGYRVEGEQYF	TGTGCCAGCAGCCCGGGTTACAGGGTCGAAGGGGAGCAGTACTTC
TRBV12-3/TRBV12-4	-	TRBJ2-3	-	CASSPSLTDPRDTQYF	TGTGCCAGCAGTCCTTCCTTGACAGACCCCAGGGATACGCAGTATTTT
TRBV20-1	few	TRBJ2-1	-	CSAEEGNNEQFF	TGCAGTGCGGAAGAGGGGAACAATGAGCAGTTCTTC
TRBV18	-	TRBJ1-2	-	CASSPPGGADGYTF	TGTGCCAGCTCACCTCCCGGGGGCGCCGATGGCTACACCTTC
TRBV7-3	few	TRBJ2-3	TRBD2	CASSPFGRGRTDTQYF	TGTGCCAGCAGCCCCTTTGGGAGGGGTCGCACAGATACGCAGTATTTT
TRBV5-1	-	TRBJ2-7	-	CASSSEGYEQYF	TGCGCCAGCAGCTCCGAGGGATACGAGCAGTACTTC
TRBV28	-	TRBJ1-2	TRBD1	CASSSLGQGAHGYTF	TGTGCCAGCAGTTCCTTGGGACAGGGGGCTCACGGCTACACCTTC
TRBV5-1	-	TRBJ1-4	-	CASSFGTENEKLFF	TGCGCCAGCAGCTTTGGGACGGAGAATGAAAAACTGTTTTTT
TRBV5-1	-	TRBJ2-5	TRBD2	CASSGRGTSGRRPSLWNEQYF	TGCGCCAGCAGCGGACGTGGGACTAGCGGGAGGAGACCTTCATTATGGAATGAGCAGTACTTC
TRBV20-1	-	TRBJ2-7	TRBD2	CSASGPGTSGYEQYF	TGCAGTGCTAGTGGGCCCGGGACTAGCGGTTACGAGCAGTACTTC
TRBV24-1	many	TRBJ2-3	-	CATSDLRDSTDTQYF	TGTGCCACCAGTGATCTCCGGGACAGCACAGATACGCAGTATTTT
TRBV2	-	TRBJ2-5	-	CASKVSGPHEQYF	TGTGCCAGCAAGGTCAGCGGCCCCCATGAGCAGTACTTC
TRBV11-3	-	TRBJ2-1	TRBD2	CASSLDRGGFSSYNEQFF	TGTGCCAGCAGCTTAGATAGGGGAGGGTTTAGCTCCTACAATGAGCAGTTCTTC
TRBV4-1	-	TRBJ1-5	-	CASSQDGGNLGNQPQHF	TGCGCCAGCAGCCAAGACGGGGGGAACTTGGGCAATCAGCCCCAGCATTTT
TRBV6-2/TRBV6-3	once	TRBJ2-1	TRBD2	CASRYSTSGSFSAEQFF	TGTGCCAGCCGTTACTCGACTAGCGGGAGTTTTAGTGCTGAGCAGTTCTTC
TRBV7-2	-	TRBJ1-6	TRBD1	CASSLGTGGITYNSPLHF	TGTGCCAGCAGCCTAGGGACAGGGGGCATCACCTATAATTCACCCCTCCACTTT
TRBV20-1	-	TRBJ2-7	-	CSARDLVSRYEQYF	TGCAGTGCTAGAGATCTGGTCAGCCGCTACGAGCAGTACTTC
TRBV29-1	-	TRBJ2-3	TRBD2	CSVAITSGRAGGDTQYF	TGCAGCGTTGCGATAACTAGCGGGAGGGCCGGGGGAGATACGCAGTATTTT
TRBV7-2	-	TRBJ1-5	-	CASSLVVLGGNQPQHF	TGTGCCAGCAGCTTAGTGGTCTTGGGAGGAAATCAGCCCCAGCATTTT
TRBV20-1	-	TRBJ2-1	-	CSASIQRTYEQFF	TGCAGTGCTAGTATTCAAAGAACCTACGAGCAGTTCTTC
TRBV4-1	-	TRBJ1-5	-	CASSQGIGPLQPQHF	TGCGCCAGCAGCCAAGGGATAGGGCCGCTTCAGCCCCAGCATTTT
TRBV7-9	few	TRBJ1-4	-	CASSPPGATNEKLFF	TGTGCCAGCAGCCCACCTGGTGCAACTAATGAAAAACTGTTTTTT
TRBV3-1	few	TRBJ2-2	-	CASRPLGFIRELFF	TGTGCCAGCAGACCACTGGGGTTTATCCGGGAGCTGTTTTTT
TRBV27	few	TRBJ2-1	-	CASSLGGERYNEQFF	TGTGCCAGCAGTTTAGGGGGCGAGCGGTACAATGAGCAGTTCTTC
TRBV7-9	-	TRBJ2-3	-	CASSSRSGLPTDTQYF	TGTGCCAGCAGCTCACGTAGCGGACTCCCCACAGATACGCAGTATTTT
TRBV4-3	-	TRBJ1-1	-	CASNPLAGNTEAFF	TGCGCCAGCAACCCCCTCGCCGGAAACACTGAAGCTTTCTTT